The following is a T cell receptor (beta chain) sequence with its context. The target antigen is unknown. This CDR3 region has 11 residues. CDR1 is MNHEY and CDR2 is SVGEGT in the germline V gene. The sample originates from a study of monozygotic twins with inflammatory bowel disease. Researchers used roughly 3,700 ng of total RNA for each TCR library. Template switching introduced UMIs that contain a 6-nucleotide sample barcode. TCRdb derives one entry per CDR3 protein from the 5' RACE reads, leaving out DNA. Reported are fewer than 400,000 distinct CDR3 sequences; the ten largest clones contain approximately 5.9%. Whole-study results and caveats: It was in IBD patients that TCRbeta diversity (inverse Simpson) was lower than in healthy co-twins.

The chain carries TRBV6-2 or TRBV6-3 and TRBJ2-2. This TCR was recovered from a human donor with ulcerative colitis or Crohn's disease, or a healthy co-twin of an affected twin (not recorded which). The specimen was blood. CDR3 protein: CASGLRRELFF.